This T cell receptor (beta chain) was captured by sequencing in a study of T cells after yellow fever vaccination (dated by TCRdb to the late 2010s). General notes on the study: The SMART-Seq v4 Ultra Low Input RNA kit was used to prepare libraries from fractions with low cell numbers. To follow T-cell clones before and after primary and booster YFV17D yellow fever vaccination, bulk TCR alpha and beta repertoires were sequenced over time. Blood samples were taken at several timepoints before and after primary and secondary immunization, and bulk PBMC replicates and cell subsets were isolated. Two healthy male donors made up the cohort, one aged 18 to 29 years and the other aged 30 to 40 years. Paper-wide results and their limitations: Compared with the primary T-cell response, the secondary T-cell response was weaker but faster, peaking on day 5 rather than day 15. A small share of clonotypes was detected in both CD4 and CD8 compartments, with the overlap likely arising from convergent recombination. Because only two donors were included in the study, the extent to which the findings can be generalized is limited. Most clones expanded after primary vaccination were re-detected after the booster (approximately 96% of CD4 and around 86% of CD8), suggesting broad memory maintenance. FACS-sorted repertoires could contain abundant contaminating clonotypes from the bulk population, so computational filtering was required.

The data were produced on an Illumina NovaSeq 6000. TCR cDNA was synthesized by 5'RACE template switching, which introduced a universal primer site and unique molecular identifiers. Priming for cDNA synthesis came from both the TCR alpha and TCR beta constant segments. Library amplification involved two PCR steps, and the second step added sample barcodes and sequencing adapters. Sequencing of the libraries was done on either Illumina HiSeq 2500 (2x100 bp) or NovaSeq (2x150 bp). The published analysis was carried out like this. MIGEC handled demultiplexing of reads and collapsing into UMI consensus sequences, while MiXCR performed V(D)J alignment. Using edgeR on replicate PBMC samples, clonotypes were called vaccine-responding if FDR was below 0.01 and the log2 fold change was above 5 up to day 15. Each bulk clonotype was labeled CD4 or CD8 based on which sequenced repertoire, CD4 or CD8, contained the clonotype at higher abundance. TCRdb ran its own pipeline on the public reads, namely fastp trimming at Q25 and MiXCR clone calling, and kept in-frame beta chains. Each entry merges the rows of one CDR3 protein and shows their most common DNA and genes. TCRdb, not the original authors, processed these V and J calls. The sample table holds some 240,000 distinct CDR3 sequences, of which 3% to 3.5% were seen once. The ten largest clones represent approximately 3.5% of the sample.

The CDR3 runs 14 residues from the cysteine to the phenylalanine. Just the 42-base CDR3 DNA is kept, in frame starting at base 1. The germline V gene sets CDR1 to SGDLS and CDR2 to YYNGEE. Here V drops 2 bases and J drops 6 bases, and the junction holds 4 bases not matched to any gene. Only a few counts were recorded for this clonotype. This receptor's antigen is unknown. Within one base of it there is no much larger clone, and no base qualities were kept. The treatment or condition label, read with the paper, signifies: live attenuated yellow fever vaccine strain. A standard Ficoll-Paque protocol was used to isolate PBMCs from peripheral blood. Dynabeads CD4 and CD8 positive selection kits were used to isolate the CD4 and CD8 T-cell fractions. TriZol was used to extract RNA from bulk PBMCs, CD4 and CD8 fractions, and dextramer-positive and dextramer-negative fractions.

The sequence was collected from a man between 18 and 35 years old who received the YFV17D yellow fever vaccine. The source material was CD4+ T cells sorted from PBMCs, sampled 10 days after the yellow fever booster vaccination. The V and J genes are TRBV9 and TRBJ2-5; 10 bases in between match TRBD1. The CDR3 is CASSVVDRGQTQYF. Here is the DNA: TGTGCCAGCAGCGTGGTTGACAGGGGGCAGACCCAGTACTTC.